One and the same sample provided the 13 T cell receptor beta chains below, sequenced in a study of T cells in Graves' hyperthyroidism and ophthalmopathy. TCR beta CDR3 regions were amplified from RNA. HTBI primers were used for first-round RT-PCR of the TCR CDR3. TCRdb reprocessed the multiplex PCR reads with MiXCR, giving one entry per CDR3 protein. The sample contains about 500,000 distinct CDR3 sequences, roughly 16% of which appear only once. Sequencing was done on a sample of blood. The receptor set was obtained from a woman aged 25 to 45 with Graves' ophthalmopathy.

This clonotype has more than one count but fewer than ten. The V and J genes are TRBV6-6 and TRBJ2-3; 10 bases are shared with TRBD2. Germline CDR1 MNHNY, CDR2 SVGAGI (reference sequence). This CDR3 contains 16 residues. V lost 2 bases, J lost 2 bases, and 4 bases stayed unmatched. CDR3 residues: CASSYKLAGITDTQYF. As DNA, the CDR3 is TGTGCCAGCAGTTACAAACTAGCGGGGATCACAGATACGCAGTATTTT.

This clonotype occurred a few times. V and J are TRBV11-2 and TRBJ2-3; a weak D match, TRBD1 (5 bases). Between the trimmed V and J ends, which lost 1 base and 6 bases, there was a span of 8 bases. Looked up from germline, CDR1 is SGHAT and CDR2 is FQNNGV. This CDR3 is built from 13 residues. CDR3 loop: CASSLGRVDTQYF. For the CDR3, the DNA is TGTGCCAGCAGCTTAGGCAGGGTTGATACGCAGTATTTT.

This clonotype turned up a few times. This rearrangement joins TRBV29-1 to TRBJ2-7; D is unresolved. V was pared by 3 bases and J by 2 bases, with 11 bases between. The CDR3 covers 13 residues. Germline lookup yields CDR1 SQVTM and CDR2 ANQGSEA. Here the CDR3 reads CSVDSQGTYEQYF. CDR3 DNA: TGCAGCGTTGACAGCCAAGGAACCTACGAGCAGTACTTC.

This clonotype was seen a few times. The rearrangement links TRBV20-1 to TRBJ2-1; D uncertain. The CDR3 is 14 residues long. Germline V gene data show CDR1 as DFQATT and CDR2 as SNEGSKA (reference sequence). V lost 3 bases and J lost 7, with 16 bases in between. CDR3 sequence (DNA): TGCAGTGCTAGGGGTAGCTTGCGTTGGAATGAGCAGTTCTTC. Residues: CSARGSLRWNEQFF.

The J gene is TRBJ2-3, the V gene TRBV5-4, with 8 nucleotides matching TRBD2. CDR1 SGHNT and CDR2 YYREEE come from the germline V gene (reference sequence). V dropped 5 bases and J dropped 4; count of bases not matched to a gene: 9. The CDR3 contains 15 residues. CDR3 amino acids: CASRTQRERADTQYF. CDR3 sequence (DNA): TGTGCCAGCAGAACGCAGCGGGAGCGGGCAGATACGCAGTATTTT.

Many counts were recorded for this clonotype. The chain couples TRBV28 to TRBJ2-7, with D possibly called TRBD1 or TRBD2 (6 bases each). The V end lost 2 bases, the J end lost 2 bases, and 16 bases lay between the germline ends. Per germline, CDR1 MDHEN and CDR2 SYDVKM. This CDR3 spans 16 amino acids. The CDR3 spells CASSLNRLGGTYEQYF. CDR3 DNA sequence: TGTGCCAGCAGTTTAAATCGGCTAGGGGGGACCTACGAGCAGTACTTC.

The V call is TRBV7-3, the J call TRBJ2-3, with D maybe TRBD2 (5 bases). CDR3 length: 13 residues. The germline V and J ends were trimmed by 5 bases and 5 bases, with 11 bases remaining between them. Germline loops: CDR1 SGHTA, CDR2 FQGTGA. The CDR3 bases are TGTGCCAGCAGCCCACTACTAGGAGATACGCAGTATTTT. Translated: CASSPLLGDTQYF.

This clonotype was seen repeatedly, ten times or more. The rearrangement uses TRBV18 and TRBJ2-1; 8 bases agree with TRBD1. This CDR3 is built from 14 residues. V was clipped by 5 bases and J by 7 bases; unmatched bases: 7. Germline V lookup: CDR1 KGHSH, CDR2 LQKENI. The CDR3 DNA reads TGTGCCAGCTCAAGTGTGGACAGGGAGAATGAGCAGTTCTTC. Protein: CASSSVDRENEQFF.

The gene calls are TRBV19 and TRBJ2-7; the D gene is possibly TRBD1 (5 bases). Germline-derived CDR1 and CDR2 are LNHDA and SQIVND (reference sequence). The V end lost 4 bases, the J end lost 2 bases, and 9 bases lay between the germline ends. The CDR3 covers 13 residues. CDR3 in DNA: TGTGCCAGTAGTACGGACACTCCCTACGAGCAGTACTTC. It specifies CASSTDTPYEQYF.

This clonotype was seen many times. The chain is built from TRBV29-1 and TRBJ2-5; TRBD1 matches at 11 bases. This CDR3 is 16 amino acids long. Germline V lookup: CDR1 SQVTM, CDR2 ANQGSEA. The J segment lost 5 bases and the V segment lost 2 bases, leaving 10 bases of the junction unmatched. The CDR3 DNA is TGCAGCGTTGAAATCTCTGGGACAGGGGGGAAGGAGACCCAGTACTTC. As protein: CSVEISGTGGKETQYF.

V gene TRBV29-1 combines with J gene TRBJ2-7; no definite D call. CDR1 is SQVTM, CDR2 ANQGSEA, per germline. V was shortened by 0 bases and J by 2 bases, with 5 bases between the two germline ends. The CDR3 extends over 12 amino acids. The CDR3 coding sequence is TGCAGCGTTGAAGAGGGCGCCTACGAGCAGTACTTC. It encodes CSVEEGAYEQYF.

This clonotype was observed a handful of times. The CDR3: CASSYSIEPRDSELYEQYF. CDR3 DNA sequence: TGTGCCAGCAGTTACTCGATTGAACCCCGGGACAGCGAACTCTACGAGCAGTACTTC. The chain carries TRBV6-5 and TRBJ2-7; 7 bases line up with TRBD1. Germline CDR1 MNHEY, CDR2 SVGAGI. V shed 0 bases and J 3 bases; nucleotides not matched to a gene: 17. The CDR3 has 19 amino acids.

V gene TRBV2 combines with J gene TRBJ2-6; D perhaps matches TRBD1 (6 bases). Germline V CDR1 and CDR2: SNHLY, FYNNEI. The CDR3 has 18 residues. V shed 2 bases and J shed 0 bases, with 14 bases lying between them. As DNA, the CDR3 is TGTGCCAGCAGTGAACGGCAGGGGTTGGGCTCTGGGGCCAACGTCCTGACTTTC. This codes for CASSERQGLGSGANVLTF.